Listed below are T cell receptor beta chains from one sample, sequenced in a study of response to subunit inactivated influenza vaccine. TCRdb re-derived calls from the RT-PCR reads in MiXCR, one entry per CDR3 protein. The sample carries roughly 670,000 distinct CDR3 sequences, approximately 14% recorded once. The material was PBMCs from blood, obtained 14 to 15 days before vaccination. These receptors were obtained from a man in his forties or fifties who received an inactivated influenza vaccine. The CDR3 runs from the conserved cysteine through the conserved F or W. A D gene is named only where the DNA matches it firmly. Clone size is stated in some rows and not others, as once, few, many or a class when expanded.

size,J,V,D,DNA,CDR3
-,TRBJ2-7,TRBV9,-,TGTGCCAGCAGCAAGGGACACTCTTACGAGCAGTACTTC,CASSKGHSYEQYF
few,TRBJ1-1,TRBV10-3,TRBD1,TGTGCCATCAGTGCGGGGCGGACAGGGGGCATCGAAAACACTGAAGCTTTCTTT,CAISAGRTGGIENTEAFF
few,TRBJ1-4,TRBV27,TRBD1,TGTGCCAGCAGGAGGGGACAGCCGAATGAAAAACTGTTTTTT,CASRRGQPNEKLFF
few,TRBJ1-2,TRBV5-1,TRBD1,TGCGCCAGCAGCTCAGGGGGGGCGAGGGCATATGGCTACACCTTC,CASSSGGARAYGYTF
few,TRBJ2-5,TRBV10-3,-,TGTGCCATCAGTGAGTCGACAGCTCATGAGACCCAGTACTTC,CAISESTAHETQYF
-,TRBJ1-2,TRBV4-1,-,TGCGCCAGCAGCCAAGGGACCCAAGGTTATGGCTACACCTTC,CASSQGTQGYGYTF
few,TRBJ2-5,TRBV12-3/TRBV12-4,-,TGTGCCAGCAGTTTCGCGTCTGGGGAGACCCAGTACTTC,CASSFASGETQYF
few,TRBJ2-5,TRBV7-6,TRBD1,TGTGCCAGCAGCCGAGGACAGGCCCAAGAGACCCAGTACTTC,CASSRGQAQETQYF
-,TRBJ2-1,TRBV12-3/TRBV12-4,-,TGTGCCAGCAGACCAACTGTGGGACCTTCCAATGAGCAGTTCTTC,CASRPTVGPSNEQFF
-,TRBJ1-6,TRBV12-3/TRBV12-4,TRBD1,TGTGCCAGCAGAGAGACAGGGGTTAATTCACCCCTCCACTTT,CASRETGVNSPLHF
-,TRBJ1-1,TRBV12-3/TRBV12-4,TRBD1,TGTGCCAGCAGGCGTGGGACAGGGGAAAATGAAGCTTTCTTT,CASRRGTGENEAFF
-,TRBJ2-5,TRBV5-1,TRBD1,TGCGCCAGCACGCCAGGGGGTTTCCGAGAGACCCAGTACTTC,CASTPGGFRETQYF
few,TRBJ2-1,TRBV10-2,-,TGCGCCAGCAGTGAGGGTGGACACGAGCAGTTCTTC,CASSEGGHEQFF
few,TRBJ1-6,TRBV7-9,-,TGTGCCAGCAGCTTCACAGGGACACCCCTCCACTTT,CASSFTGTPLHF
few,TRBJ2-7,TRBV15,-,TGTGCCACCAGCAGAGCGGAGGACTACGAGCAGTACTTC,CATSRAEDYEQYF
many,TRBJ2-1,TRBV20-1,-,TGCAGTGCTAGACCAGCGGTGAGGGTCAATGAGCAGTTCTTC,CSARPAVRVNEQFF
once,TRBJ1-1,TRBV20-1,-,TGCAGTGGAGGGCCAGGCGCCCTGGATACTGAAGCTTTCTTT,CSGGPGALDTEAFF
-,TRBJ2-7,TRBV20-1,-,TGCAGTGCTTTAATAACAGGGAGCTACGAGCAGTACTTC,CSALITGSYEQYF
-,TRBJ2-3,TRBV6-2/TRBV6-3,-,TGTGCCAGCAGTTACTATCAGGAAACAGATACGCAGTATTTT,CASSYYQETDTQYF
-,TRBJ2-3,TRBV3-1,TRBD1,TGTGCCAGCAGCCCCCATGACAGGGCTGCAGATACGCAGTATTTT,CASSPHDRAADTQYF
-,TRBJ1-6,TRBV5-1,-,TGCGCCAGCAGCTTGGCCGAAGAATCACCCCTCCACTTT,CASSLAEESPLHF
-,TRBJ1-1,TRBV29-1,-,TGCAGCGTTGTGGTGGGGGGGAACACTGAAGCTTTCTTT,CSVVVGGNTEAFF
-,TRBJ2-3,TRBV6-2/TRBV6-3,-,TGTGCCAGCAGAAAGCGGCTATTTAGCACAGATACGCAGTATTTT,CASRKRLFSTDTQYF
-,TRBJ2-7,TRBV4-2,TRBD2,TGTGCCAGCAGCCAAGATTACGGGAGGGAGGGCTCCTACGAGCAGTACTTC,CASSQDYGREGSYEQYF
-,TRBJ2-5,TRBV10-1,-,TGCGCCAGCAGTGAAACGCAGGGCGGAGAGACCCAGTACTTC,CASSETQGGETQYF
-,TRBJ2-1,TRBV6-5,TRBD1,TGTGCCAGCAGTTGGGACAGGGGTAGGAATGAGCAGTTCTTC,CASSWDRGRNEQFF
-,TRBJ2-5,TRBV7-9,TRBD1,TGTGCCAGCAGCTCCCCCGGACAGGGGCGGGAGACCCAGTACTTC,CASSSPGQGRETQYF
-,TRBJ2-2,TRBV20-1,-,TGCAGTGCTACGGGTGGGGGCAACGGGGAGCTGTTTTTT,CSATGGGNGELFF
-,TRBJ2-3,TRBV28,TRBD1,TGTGCCAGCAGAGCTACAGGGGGCAGGCCGGATACGCAGTATTTT,CASRATGGRPDTQYF
few,TRBJ2-1,TRBV18,TRBD1,TGTGCCAGCTCACCTCCGGGACAGACGAGAGGTGAGCAGTTCTTC,CASSPPGQTRGEQFF
-,TRBJ2-3,TRBV5-1,TRBD2,TGCGCCAGCAGCTTATTTGTGGCGGGGGGCGGAGATACGCAGTATTTT,CASSLFVAGGGDTQYF
few,TRBJ2-3,TRBV2,-,TGTGCCAGCAGTGTGACCACAGATACGCAGTATTTT,CASSVTTDTQYF
few,TRBJ2-5,TRBV15,TRBD2,TGTGCCACCAGCACTCTAGCGGGCCCCGGGACCCAGTACTTC,CATSTLAGPGTQYF
few,TRBJ2-1,TRBV5-6,TRBD1,TGTGCCAGCAGCTTGGAGACAGGGCCCAATGAGCAGTTCTTC,CASSLETGPNEQFF
few,TRBJ2-5,TRBV28,TRBD2,TGTGCCAGCAGTCCGCGGACTAGCGCCGGGACCCAGTACTTC,CASSPRTSAGTQYF
-,TRBJ2-5,TRBV20-1,-,TGCAGTGCTAGAGAGGCAGGGGAAGAGACCCAGTACTTC,CSAREAGEETQYF
few,TRBJ1-2,TRBV3-1,-,TGTGCCAGCAGCCAAGATGGGCTACGAAACTATGGCTACACCTTC,CASSQDGLRNYGYTF
-,TRBJ2-7,TRBV28,TRBD2,TGTGCCAGCAGTTTCGCGGTAGGAGCGGGAGAACCCAACGAGCAGTACTTC,CASSFAVGAGEPNEQYF
-,TRBJ2-3,TRBV6-1,TRBD2,TGTGCCAGCAGTCGCCGACTAGCGGGAGGGGATACGCAGTATTTT,CASSRRLAGGDTQYF
-,TRBJ2-6,TRBV6-5,-,TGTGCCAGCAGTTACCTGCAGGGTAGGGGGTCTGGGGCCAACGTCCTGACTTTC,CASSYLQGRGSGANVLTF
-,TRBJ2-7,TRBV28,-,TGTGCCAGCAAGTTTATTCGATTGGGGGGCCACGAGCAGTACTTC,CASKFIRLGGHEQYF
few,TRBJ2-7,TRBV6-1,-,TGTGCCAGCAGGAGCTTCGGGGCTGGTATGGGGGTGCAGTACTTC,CASRSFGAGMGVQYF
few,TRBJ1-1,TRBV5-6,-,TGTGCCAGCAGGCGTACAGGTATCATGAACACTGAAGCTTTCTTT,CASRRTGIMNTEAFF
-,TRBJ1-2,TRBV6-1,-,TGTGCCAGCAGCTGGGGAGACTATGGCTACACCTTC,CASSWGDYGYTF
-,TRBJ2-3,TRBV29-1,TRBD2,TGCAGCGTTGAAGGGGTTGCGGGAGGCACAGATACGCAGTATTTT,CSVEGVAGGTDTQYF
-,TRBJ2-6,TRBV29-1,TRBD2,TGCAGCGCTCAGACTAGCGGGAGGCCTGGGGCCAACGTCCTGACTTTC,CSAQTSGRPGANVLTF
few,TRBJ1-2,TRBV12-3/TRBV12-4,TRBD1,TGTGCCAGCAGGTCCGGGACAGGAGGAGCCTATGGCTACACCTTC,CASRSGTGGAYGYTF
many,TRBJ2-3,TRBV11-2,TRBD2,TGTGCCAGCAGCCCCAGGGTTACTAGCGGCACAGATACGCAGTATTTT,CASSPRVTSGTDTQYF
few,TRBJ2-2,TRBV13,-,TGTGCCAGCAGCCCCCGGTTGTGGGGAAAGAGAGCCGGGGAGCTGTTTTTT,CASSPRLWGKRAGELFF
many,TRBJ2-4,TRBV7-2,TRBD1,TGTGCCAGCAGCTTAGCACTGACAGGGGCTTACAAAAACATTCAGTACTTC,CASSLALTGAYKNIQYF